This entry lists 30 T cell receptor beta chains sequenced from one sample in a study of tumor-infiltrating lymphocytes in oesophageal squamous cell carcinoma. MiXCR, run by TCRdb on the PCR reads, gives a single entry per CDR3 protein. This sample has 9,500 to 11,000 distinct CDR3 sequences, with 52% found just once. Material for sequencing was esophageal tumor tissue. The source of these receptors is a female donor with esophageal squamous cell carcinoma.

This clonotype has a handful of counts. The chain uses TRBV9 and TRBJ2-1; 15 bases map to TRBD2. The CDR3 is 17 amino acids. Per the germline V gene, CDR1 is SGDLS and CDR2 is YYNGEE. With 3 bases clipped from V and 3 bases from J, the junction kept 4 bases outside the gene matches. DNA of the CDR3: TGTGCCAGCAGCGCGGGGACTAGCGGGGGGTTCTACAATGAGCAGTTCTTC. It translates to CASSAGTSGGFYNEQFF.

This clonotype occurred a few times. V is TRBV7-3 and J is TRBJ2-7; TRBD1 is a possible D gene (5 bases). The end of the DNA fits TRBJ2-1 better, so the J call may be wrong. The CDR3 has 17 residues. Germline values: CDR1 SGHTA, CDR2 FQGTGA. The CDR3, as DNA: TGTGCCAGCAGCTTAATCGGCGGACAAGATTTTTACAATGAGCAGTTCTTC. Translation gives CASSLIGGQDFYNEQFF.

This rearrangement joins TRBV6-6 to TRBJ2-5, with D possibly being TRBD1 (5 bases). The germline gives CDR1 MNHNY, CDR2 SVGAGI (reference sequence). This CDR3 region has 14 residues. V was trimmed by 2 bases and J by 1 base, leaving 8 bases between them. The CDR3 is CASSYGQGQETQYF. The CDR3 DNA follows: TGTGCCAGCAGTTACGGGCAGGGCCAAGAGACCCAGTACTTC.

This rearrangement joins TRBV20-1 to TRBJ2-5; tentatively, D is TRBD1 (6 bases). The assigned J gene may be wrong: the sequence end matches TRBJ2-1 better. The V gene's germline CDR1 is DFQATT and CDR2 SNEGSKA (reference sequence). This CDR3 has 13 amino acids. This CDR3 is CSASGDTYNEQFF. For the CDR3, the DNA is TGCAGTGCTAGTGGGGACACTTACAATGAGCAGTTCTTC.

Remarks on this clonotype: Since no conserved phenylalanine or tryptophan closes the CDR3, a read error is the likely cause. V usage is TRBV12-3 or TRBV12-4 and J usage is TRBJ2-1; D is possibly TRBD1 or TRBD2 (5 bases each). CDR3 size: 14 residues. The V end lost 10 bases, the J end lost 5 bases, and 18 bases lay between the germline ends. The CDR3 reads CANSPRGANNEQFV. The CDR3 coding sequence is TGTGCCAACAGCCCCCGGGGCGCAAACAATGAGCAGTTCGTC.

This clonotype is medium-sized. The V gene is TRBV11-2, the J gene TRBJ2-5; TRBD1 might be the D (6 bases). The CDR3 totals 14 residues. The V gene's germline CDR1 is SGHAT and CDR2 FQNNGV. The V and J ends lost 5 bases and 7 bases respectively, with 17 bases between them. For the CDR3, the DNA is TGTGCCAGCAGCCCCCGACAGGCCGAAGGGACCCAGTACTTC. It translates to CASSPRQAEGTQYF.

CDR3 bases: TGTGCCAGCAGTTTTTCACTAGCTCTGGAGACCCAGTACTTC. The encoded protein is CASSFSLALETQYF. The chain joins TRBV12-3 or TRBV12-4 to TRBJ2-3; D perhaps matches TRBD2 (6 bases). The DNA matches TRBJ2-5 better at its end, which makes the J call doubtful. CDR3 size: 14 residues.

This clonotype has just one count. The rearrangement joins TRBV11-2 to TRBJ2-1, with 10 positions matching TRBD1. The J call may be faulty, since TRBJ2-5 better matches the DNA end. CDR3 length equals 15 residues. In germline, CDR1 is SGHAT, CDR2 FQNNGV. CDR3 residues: CASSLGTGDRETQYF. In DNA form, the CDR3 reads TGTGCCAGCAGCCTCGGGACAGGGGATCGAGAGACCCAGTACTTC.

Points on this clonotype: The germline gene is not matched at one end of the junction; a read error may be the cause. Here the CDR3 reads CASSLGASGGNTGELFF. The CDR3, as DNA: TGTGCTAGCAGCTTAGGCGCTAGCGGGGGGAACACCGGGGAGCTGTTTTTT. The chain employs TRBV7-6 and TRBJ2-2, with 10 positions matching TRBD2. This CDR3 is 17 amino acids long. Germline CDR1 SGHVS, CDR2 FNYEAQ.

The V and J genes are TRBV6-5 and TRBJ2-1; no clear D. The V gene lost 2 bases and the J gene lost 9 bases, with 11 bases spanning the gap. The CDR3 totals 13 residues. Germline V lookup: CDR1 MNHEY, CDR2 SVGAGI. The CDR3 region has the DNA TGTGCCAGCAGTTACGGAGAAATTGGTGAGCAGTTCTTC. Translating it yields CASSYGEIGEQFF.

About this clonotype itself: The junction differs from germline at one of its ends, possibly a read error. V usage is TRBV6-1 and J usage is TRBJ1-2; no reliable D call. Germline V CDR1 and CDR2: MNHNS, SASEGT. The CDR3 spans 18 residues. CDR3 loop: CASSEARGPSGMSHERYF. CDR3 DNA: TGTGCCAGCAGTGAAGCCCGTGGTCCTAGCGGGATGAGCCATGAGCGGTACTTC.

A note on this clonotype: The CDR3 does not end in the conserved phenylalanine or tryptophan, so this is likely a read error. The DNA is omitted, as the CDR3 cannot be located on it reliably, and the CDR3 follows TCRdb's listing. CDR3 sequence: CASSGPGQGSNEQYFGA. The V gene is TRBV6-1, the J gene TRBJ2-6; the table's D call TRBD1 went unverified against the DNA. In germline, CDR1 is MNHNS, CDR2 SASEGT. The CDR3 is 17 amino acids long, termini counted.

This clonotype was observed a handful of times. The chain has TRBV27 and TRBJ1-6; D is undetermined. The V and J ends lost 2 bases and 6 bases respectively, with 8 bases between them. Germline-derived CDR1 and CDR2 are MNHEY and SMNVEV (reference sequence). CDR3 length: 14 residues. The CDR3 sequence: CASSLVGFNSPLHF. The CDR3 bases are TGTGCCAGCAGTTTAGTGGGGTTTAATTCACCCCTCCACTTT.

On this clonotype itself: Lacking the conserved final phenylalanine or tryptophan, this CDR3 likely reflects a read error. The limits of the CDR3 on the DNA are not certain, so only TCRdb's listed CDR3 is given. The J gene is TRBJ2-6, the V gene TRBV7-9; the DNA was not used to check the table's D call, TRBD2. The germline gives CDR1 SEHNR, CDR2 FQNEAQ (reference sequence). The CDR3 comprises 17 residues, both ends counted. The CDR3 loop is CASSPRKRGAYNEQYFG.

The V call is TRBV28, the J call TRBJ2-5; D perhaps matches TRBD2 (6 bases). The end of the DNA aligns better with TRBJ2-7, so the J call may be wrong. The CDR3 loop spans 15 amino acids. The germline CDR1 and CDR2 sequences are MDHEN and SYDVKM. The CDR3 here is CASIGREAAADEQYF. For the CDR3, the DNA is TGTGCCAGCATTGGCAGGGAGGCTGCTGCAGACGAGCAGTACTTC.

CDR3 loop: CASSLVGSGKGGEQYF. The CDR3 bases are TGTGCCAGCAGCTTAGTGGGATCCGGGAAGGGAGGCGAGCAGTACTTC. The chain links TRBV7-6 to TRBJ2-5; tentative D call: TRBD2 (6 bases). TRBJ2-7 matches the DNA end more closely, so the J call is doubtful. There are 16 residues in the CDR3. The V gene's germline CDR1 is SGHVS and CDR2 FNYEAQ.

The CDR3 sequence is CASSPQFGDTQYF. CDR3 sequence (DNA): TGTGCCAGCAGCCCCCAATTCGGGGATACGCAGTATTTT. The chain is built from TRBV7-2 and TRBJ2-3; D is unclear. The germline V gene encodes CDR1 SGHTA and CDR2 FQGNSA. CDR3 length: 13 amino acids. Trimming removed 5 bases from V and 6 bases from J, with 12 bases in between.

CDR3 in DNA: TGTGCCAGCAGCCCTCTTGACGGCGGTTATACGCAGTATTTT. It translates to CASSPLDGGYTQYF. The chain links TRBV7-6 to TRBJ2-3, with D unclear. The CDR3 runs 14 residues. The germline V gene has CDR1 SGHVS and CDR2 FNYEAQ. The germline V and J ends were trimmed by 5 bases and 7 bases, with 16 bases remaining between them.

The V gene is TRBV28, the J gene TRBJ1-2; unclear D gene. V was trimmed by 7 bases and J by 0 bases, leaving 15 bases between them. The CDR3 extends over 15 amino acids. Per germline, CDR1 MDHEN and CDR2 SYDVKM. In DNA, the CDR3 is TGTGCCAGCAATTCTCTATCCGGGTCTAACTATGGCTACACCTTC. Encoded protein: CASNSLSGSNYGYTF.

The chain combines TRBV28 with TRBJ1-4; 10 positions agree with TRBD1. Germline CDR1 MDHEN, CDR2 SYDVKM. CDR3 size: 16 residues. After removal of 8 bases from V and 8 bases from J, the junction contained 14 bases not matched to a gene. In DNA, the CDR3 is TGTGCCAGCCGAGGAGGGACAGGGGATTTTCAAGAAAAACTGTTTTTT. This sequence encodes CASRGGTGDFQEKLFF.

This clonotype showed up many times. The CDR3 DNA reads TGTGCCAGCAGTGACGGTCGCGGTGGGACTGAAGCTTTCTTT. It translates to CASSDGRGGTEAFF. The V call is TRBV6-1, the J call TRBJ1-1, with D unresolved. The CDR3 covers 14 residues. Trimming left V 3 bases short and J 5 bases short, with 13 bases between. Germline CDR1 reads MNHNS; CDR2 reads SASEGT.

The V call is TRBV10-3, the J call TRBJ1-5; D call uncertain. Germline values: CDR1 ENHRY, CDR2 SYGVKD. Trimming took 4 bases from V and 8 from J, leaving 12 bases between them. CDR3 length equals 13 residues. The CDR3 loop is CAISVRGMEPQHF. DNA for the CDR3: TGTGCCATCAGTGTAAGAGGTATGGAGCCCCAGCATTTT.

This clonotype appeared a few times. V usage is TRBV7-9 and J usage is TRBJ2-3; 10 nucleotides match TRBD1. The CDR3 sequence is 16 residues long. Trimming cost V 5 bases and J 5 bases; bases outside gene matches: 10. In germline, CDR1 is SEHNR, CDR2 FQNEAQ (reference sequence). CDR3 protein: CASSPGTGVFRDTQYF. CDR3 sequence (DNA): TGTGCCAGCAGCCCTGGGACAGGGGTATTTAGAGATACGCAGTATTTT.

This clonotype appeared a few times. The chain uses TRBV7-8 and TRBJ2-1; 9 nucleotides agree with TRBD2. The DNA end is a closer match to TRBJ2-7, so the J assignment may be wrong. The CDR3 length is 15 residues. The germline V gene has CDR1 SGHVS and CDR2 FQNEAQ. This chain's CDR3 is CASSAPGLADYEQYF. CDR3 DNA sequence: TGTGCCAGCAGCGCCCCGGGACTAGCCGACTACGAGCAGTACTTC.

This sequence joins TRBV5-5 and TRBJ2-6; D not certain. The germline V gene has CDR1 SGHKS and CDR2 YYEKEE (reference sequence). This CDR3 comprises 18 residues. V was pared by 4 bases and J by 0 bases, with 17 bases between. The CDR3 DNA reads TGTGCCAGCAGCCGTCAGGTCAGCCGTTTCTCTGGGGCCAACGTCCTGACTTTC. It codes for CASSRQVSRFSGANVLTF.

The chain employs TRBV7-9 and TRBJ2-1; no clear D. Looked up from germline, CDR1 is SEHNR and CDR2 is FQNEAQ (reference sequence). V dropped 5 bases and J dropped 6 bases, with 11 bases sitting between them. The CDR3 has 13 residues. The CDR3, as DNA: TGTGCCAGCAGCCCCCTATGGATCAATGAGCAGTTCTTC. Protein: CASSPLWINEQFF.

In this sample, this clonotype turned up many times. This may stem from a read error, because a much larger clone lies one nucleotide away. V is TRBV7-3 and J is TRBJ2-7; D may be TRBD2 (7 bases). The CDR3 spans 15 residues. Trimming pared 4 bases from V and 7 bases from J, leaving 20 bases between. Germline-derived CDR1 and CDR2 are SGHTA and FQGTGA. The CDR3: CASSSQVAGASEQYF. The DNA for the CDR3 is TGTGCCAGCAGCTCCCAAGTGGCGGGGGCCAGTGAGCAGTACTTC.

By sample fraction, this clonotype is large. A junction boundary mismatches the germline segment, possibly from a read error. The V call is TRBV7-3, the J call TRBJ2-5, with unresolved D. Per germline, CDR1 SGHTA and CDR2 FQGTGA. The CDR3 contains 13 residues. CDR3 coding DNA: TGTGCCAGCAGCCTAACTATTCAAGAGACCCAGTACTTC. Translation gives CASSLTIQETQYF.

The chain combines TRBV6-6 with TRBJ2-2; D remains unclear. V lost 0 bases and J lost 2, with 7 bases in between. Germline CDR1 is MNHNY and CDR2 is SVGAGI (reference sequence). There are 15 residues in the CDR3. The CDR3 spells CASSYSGSNTGELFF. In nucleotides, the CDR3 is TGTGCCAGCAGTTACTCCGGCAGTAACACCGGGGAGCTGTTTTTT.

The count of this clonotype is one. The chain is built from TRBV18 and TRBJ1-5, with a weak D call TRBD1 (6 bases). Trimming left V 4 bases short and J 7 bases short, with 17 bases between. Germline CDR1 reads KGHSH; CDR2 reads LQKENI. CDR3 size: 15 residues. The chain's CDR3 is CASSRDAQGVQPQHF. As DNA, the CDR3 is TGTGCCAGCTCACGTGATGCACAGGGAGTACAGCCCCAGCATTTT.